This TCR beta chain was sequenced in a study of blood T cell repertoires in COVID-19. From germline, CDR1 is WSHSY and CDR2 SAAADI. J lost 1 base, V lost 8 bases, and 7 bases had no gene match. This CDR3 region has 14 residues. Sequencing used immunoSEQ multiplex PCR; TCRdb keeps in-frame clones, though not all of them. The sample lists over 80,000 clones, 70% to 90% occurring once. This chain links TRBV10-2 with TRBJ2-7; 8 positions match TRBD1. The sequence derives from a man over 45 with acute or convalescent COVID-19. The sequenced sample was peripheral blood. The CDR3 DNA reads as TGCGCCAGCCCTGGACAGGGAGAGTCCTACGAGCAGTACTTC. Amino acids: CASPGQGESYEQYF.